The 13 T cell receptor beta chains given below trace back to one sample, sequenced in a study of monozygotic twins with inflammatory bowel disease. TCRdb re-called the 5' RACE reads; every CDR3 protein appears as one record, without DNA. Its table records roughly 330,000 distinct CDR3 sequences. The sample was blood. The receptors derive from a human donor with ulcerative colitis or Crohn's disease, or a healthy co-twin of an affected twin (not recorded which).

This sequence joins TRBV12-3 or TRBV12-4 and TRBJ2-3. The CDR3 loop spans 11 amino acids. Here the CDR3 reads CASSFDATQYF.

This chain joins TRBV7-9 and TRBJ2-7; TCRdb indicates TRBD1, and absent DNA this call remains unverified. This CDR3 spans 15 amino acids. CDR1 is SEHNR and CDR2 is FQNEAQ in the germline V gene (reference sequence). CDR3 amino acids: CASSLALGQAYEQYF.

The chain couples TRBV4-1 to TRBJ1-1. The CDR3 totals 15 residues. Germline CDR1 is MGHRA and CDR2 is YSYEKL. The CDR3 region is CASSQPRVPNTEAFF.

The chain combines TRBV20-1 with TRBJ2-3; TCRdb gives TRBD2 as the D gene, but with no DNA this cannot be confirmed. Germline CDR1 is DFQATT and CDR2 is SNEGSKA (reference sequence). The CDR3 loop spans 20 amino acids. This CDR3 is CSAPDPRDSQSHGDIDTQYF.

J is TRBJ2-1 and V is TRBV29-1; TCRdb names TRBD2, which stays unverified in the absence of DNA. The CDR3 runs to 14 residues. Germline V gives CDR1 SQVTM, CDR2 ANQGSEA. CDR3 sequence: CSVEGLAGDNEQFF.

The chain joins TRBV28 to TRBJ2-7; TCRdb's D gene call, TRBD1, goes unchecked for lack of DNA. Germline assignment: CDR1 MDHEN and CDR2 SYDVKM. CDR3 size: 13 residues. The CDR3 is CASRWTGVGEQYF. Drawing the rest from reference TRBV28 and TRBJ2-7, the complete variable domain is DVKVTQSSRYLVKRTGEKVFLECVQDMDHENMFWYRQDPGLGLRLIYFSYDVKMKEKGDIPEGYSVSREKKERFSLILESASTNQTSMYLCASRWTGVGEQYFGPGTRLTVT.

The chain uses TRBV6-2 or TRBV6-3 and TRBJ2-3; TCRdb returns TRBD2, unconfirmable since there is no DNA. This CDR3 contains 16 residues. Per germline, CDR1 MNHEY and CDR2 SVGEGT. The CDR3 sequence: CASSHGSASPTDTQYF.

The chain links TRBV4-1 to TRBJ2-3; TCRdb names TRBD2, which stays unverified in the absence of DNA. CDR1 is MGHRA, CDR2 YSYEKL, per germline. The CDR3 covers 19 residues. The CDR3 spells CASSQGTLAGRPSTDTQYF.

CDR3 amino acids: CAIAGGGSGNTIYF. The J gene is TRBJ1-3, the V gene TRBV10-3. Germline values: CDR1 ENHRY, CDR2 SYGVKD. CDR3 length equals 14 residues.

The chain joins TRBV11-2 to TRBJ1-2; TCRdb's D call of TRBD1 is untestable without DNA. CDR1 and CDR2 (germline): SGHAT, FQNNGV. The CDR3 is made up of 17 amino acids. CDR3 in amino acids: CASSLDRVRGNADGYTF.

The V gene is TRBV7-9, the J gene TRBJ2-1; TCRdb picks TRBD2, but there is no DNA to check that call. From germline, CDR1 is SEHNR and CDR2 FQNEAQ (reference sequence). The CDR3 is 16 residues long. The CDR3 loop reads CASSPGTSGEYNEQFF.

The rearrangement uses TRBV15 and TRBJ1-5. Germline assignment: CDR1 LNHNV and CDR2 YYDKDF (reference sequence). CDR3 length equals 15 residues. The CDR3 spells CATSRDGQGNQPQHF.

This chain connects TRBV5-1 to TRBJ1-3. Per germline, CDR1 SGHRS and CDR2 YFSETQ. This CDR3 has 16 amino acids. The CDR3 sequence is CASSLGQASSGNTIYF.